Listed below are T cell receptor beta chains from one sample, sequenced in a study of neurological immune-mediated disorders. One entry per CDR3 protein, called by TCRdb with MiXCR from the 5' RACE reads. The table shows almost 85,000 distinct CDR3 sequences, with just over 2.5% occurring only once. Sequencing was performed on PBMCs. The receptors stem from a woman aged 25 to 39 with multiple sclerosis. Each CDR3 is given with its conserved first and last residue. D genes are given only for firm matches. Only part of the rows carry a size: once, few, many, or a class if the clone is expanded.

clone size	D gene	J gene	V gene	CDR3 protein	CDR3 DNA
many	.	TRBJ2-2	TRBV7-2	CASLAGIVTGELFF	TGTGCCAGCCTCGCAGGGATCGTCACCGGGGAGCTGTTTTTT
many	.	TRBJ2-3	TRBV25-1	CASSRAAATNTQYF	TGTGCCAGCAGTAGGGCAGCGGCGACGAATACGCAGTATTTT
many	.	TRBJ1-1	TRBV7-2	CASSLVGGEETEAFF	TGTGCCAGCAGCTTAGTGGGAGGGGAGGAAACTGAAGCTTTCTTT
many	.	TRBJ2-3	TRBV5-1	CASSYSGSWGTDTQYF	TGCGCCAGCAGTTATAGCGGATCTTGGGGGACAGATACGCAGTATTTT
many	.	TRBJ1-1	TRBV7-2	CASSSDLRTGYTEAFF	TGTGCCAGCAGCTCAGACCTCCGAACAGGTTACACTGAAGCTTTCTTT
many	TRBD1	TRBJ1-4	TRBV20-1	CSASRGRVANEKLFF	TGCAGTGCTAGCAGGGGGCGAGTCGCTAATGAAAAACTGTTTTTT
.	.	TRBJ2-2	TRBV7-2	CASSLDYIGELFF	TGTGCCAGCAGCTTAGACTACATCGGGGAGCTGTTTTTT
many	TRBD2	TRBJ2-5	TRBV7-3	CASSLGLAGAEETQYF	TGTGCCAGCAGCTTAGGACTAGCGGGAGCAGAAGAGACCCAGTACTTC
many	TRBD2	TRBJ2-7	TRBV20-1	CSARGLAGLSEQYF	TGCAGTGCTAGAGGACTAGCGGGACTCTCCGAGCAGTACTTC
many	.	TRBJ2-1	TRBV19	CASSLDRSSYNEQFF	TGTGCCAGTAGTTTGGACCGTAGCTCCTACAATGAGCAGTTCTTC
many	TRBD2	TRBJ2-7	TRBV3-1	CASSQSPGGPYEQYF	TGTGCCAGCAGCCAATCCCCGGGAGGTCCCTACGAGCAGTACTTC
.	.	TRBJ1-4	TRBV7-9	CASSPTTRTAPNEKLFF	TGTGCCAGCAGCCCGACTACGCGGACGGCCCCTAATGAAAAACTGTTTTTT
many	TRBD2	TRBJ2-1	TRBV20-1	CSAPSGRDADEQFF	TGCAGTGCGCCGAGCGGGAGGGATGCGGATGAGCAGTTCTTC
many	.	TRBJ1-4	TRBV12-3/TRBV12-4	CASSSTHGLVEKLFF	TGTGCCAGCAGTTCCACACATGGACTGGTTGAAAAACTGTTTTTT
many	.	TRBJ2-1	TRBV20-1	CSARDRRSLRDNEQFF	TGCAGTGCTAGAGATCGAAGGAGCCTGAGGGACAATGAGCAGTTCTTC
many	.	TRBJ2-2	TRBV3-1	CASSLYLNTGELFF	TGTGCCAGCAGCCTATATCTGAACACCGGGGAGCTGTTTTTT
.	.	TRBJ2-7	TRBV12-3/TRBV12-4	CASRPEGFYEQYF	TGTGCCAGCAGGCCGGAGGGTTTTTACGAGCAGTACTTC
.	TRBD2	TRBJ2-3	TRBV20-1	CSARFSGSWADTQYF	TGCAGTGCTAGATTTAGCGGGAGTTGGGCAGATACGCAGTATTTT
many	.	TRBJ1-1	TRBV12-3/TRBV12-4	CASTMGVDPEAFF	TGTGCCAGCACTATGGGGGTGGATCCTGAAGCTTTCTTT
many	TRBD1	TRBJ2-7	TRBV3-1	CASSQPTGAEQYF	TGTGCCAGCAGCCAGCCCACAGGGGCAGAGCAGTACTTC
many	.	TRBJ1-5	TRBV5-1	CASSLNPSSDQPQHF	TGCGCCAGCAGCTTGAACCCCAGCTCAGATCAGCCCCAGCATTTT
medium-sized	.	TRBJ2-6	TRBV27	CAAGVGANVLTF	TGTGCCGCAGGGGTGGGGGCCAACGTCCTGACTTTC
many	.	TRBJ1-4	TRBV7-2	CASSLVVEKLFF	TGTGCCAGCAGCTTAGTTGTGGAAAAACTGTTTTTT
many	.	TRBJ2-5	TRBV12-3/TRBV12-4	CASSFKRGQQETQYF	TGTGCCAGCAGTTTTAAAAGGGGCCAACAAGAGACCCAGTACTTC
many	.	TRBJ1-1	TRBV20-1	CSAQGSTEAFF	TGCAGTGCTCAAGGGAGCACTGAAGCTTTCTTT
many	TRBD1	TRBJ2-7	TRBV5-1	CASSPTGPLYEQYF	TGCGCCAGCAGCCCGACAGGGCCCCTCTACGAGCAGTACTTC
many	.	TRBJ1-1	TRBV12-3/TRBV12-4	CASSLDLNTEAFF	TGTGCCAGCAGTTTAGACCTAAACACTGAAGCTTTCTTT
many	.	TRBJ1-3	TRBV5-1	CASSLAGDAGNTIYF	TGCGCCAGCAGCTTGGCAGGGGACGCTGGAAACACCATATATTTT
many	.	TRBJ1-1	TRBV5-6	CASSHRDVTEAFF	TGTGCCAGCAGCCACAGGGATGTCACTGAAGCTTTCTTT
many	.	TRBJ1-5	TRBV7-2	CASSLDGQPQHF	TGTGCCAGCAGCTTAGACGGCCAGCCCCAGCATTTT
many	.	TRBJ1-6	TRBV2	CAIYGTDYNSPLHF	TGTGCCATATACGGGACGGATTATAATTCACCCCTCCACTTT
many	TRBD1	TRBJ2-5	TRBV20-1	CSARGAGGEVETQYF	TGCAGTGCTAGAGGGGCAGGGGGCGAGGTCGAGACCCAGTACTTC
.	.	TRBJ1-4	TRBV20-1	CSAPGPGEAQLFF	TGCAGTGCTCCCGGACCGGGGGAGGCTCAACTGTTTTTT
many	.	TRBJ1-1	TRBV12-3/TRBV12-4	CASSLRGDTEAFF	TGTGCCAGCAGTTTGCGAGGCGACACTGAAGCTTTCTTT
many	.	TRBJ1-1	TRBV5-1	CASSLGQMNTEAFF	TGCGCCAGCAGCTTGGGACAGATGAACACTGAAGCTTTCTTT
few	TRBD2	TRBJ2-1	TRBV9	CASSTREGSGSYNEQFF	TGTGCCAGCAGCACCCGGGAGGGGTCGGGCTCCTACAATGAGCAGTTCTTC
many	TRBD1	TRBJ2-3	TRBV6-5	CASRTGQATDTQYF	TGTGCCAGCAGGACGGGACAGGCCACAGATACGCAGTATTTT
many	.	TRBJ2-3	TRBV28	CASSPGSRTQYF	TGTGCCAGCAGCCCGGGGTCCCGTACGCAGTATTTT
many	TRBD2	TRBJ2-7	TRBV20-1	CSARRTSGTYEQYF	TGCAGTGCTCGGCGGACTAGCGGGACCTACGAGCAGTACTTC
many	.	TRBJ1-5	TRBV28	CASSISGDGQPQHF	TGTGCCAGCAGCATCTCAGGGGACGGACAGCCCCAGCATTTT
many	.	TRBJ1-6	TRBV7-2	CASSLTDNSPLHF	TGTGCCAGCAGCCTTACTGATAATTCACCCCTCCACTTT
many	TRBD2	TRBJ2-3	TRBV7-2	CASSLVSAGEATQYF	TGTGCCAGCAGCTTAGTTTCAGCGGGAGAGGCTACGCAGTATTTT
many	TRBD2	TRBJ2-1	TRBV2	CASSEVSGRRGNEQFF	TGTGCCAGCAGTGAAGTTAGCGGGAGGAGGGGAAATGAGCAGTTCTTC
many	.	TRBJ2-6	TRBV7-3	CASSLRQPHSGANVLTF	TGTGCCAGCAGCCTCCGACAGCCTCACTCTGGGGCCAACGTCCTGACTTTC